This T cell receptor beta chain was identified in a study of spatial heterogeneity in lung cancer. About the research overall: Combinations of a unique TCR and a UMI were tallied in raw reads, and on average each appeared more than ten times.

Germline V CDR1 and CDR2: SGHTA, FQGNSA. This CDR3 region has 15 residues. TCR cDNA molecules each carried a unique molecular identifier. TCRdb processed the 5' RACE reads anew with MiXCR; each CDR3 protein has one entry. The sample holds fewer than 7,000 distinct CDR3 sequences, less than 9% seen once. The sample's time point: sample taken at primary tumor resection. Some 72 TRACERx patients with early, untreated non-small cell lung cancer donated samples. Sequencing covered unsorted whole RNA taken from tumor, nontumor lung or frozen PBMC. Remarks on this clonotype: A much larger clone differs from this one at a single base, so this may be a read error.

This chain uses TRBV7-2 with TRBJ2-3, with D hard to call. The clonotype originates from a female donor with early-stage non-small cell lung cancer. The source material was normal lung tissue next to the tumor, sampled at surgery. The CDR3 spells CARSFDSSGTDTQYF. In DNA form, the CDR3 reads TGTGCCAGGAGCTTCGATTCCTCTGGGACAGATACGCAGTATTTT.